These 32 T cell receptor beta chains were all obtained from the same sample, sequenced in a study of shared T cell receptors in the human thymus. Repertoires were generated with immunoSEQ multiplex PCR, while TCRdb's copy carries only in-frame clones and drops some. The profile covers some 700,000 clones, with approximately 83% appearing a single time and roughly 0.01% taken by the ten largest. These records were also assigned to another study, of human thymus T cells.

Sequencing was performed on thymocytes. These receptors all stem from a girl under three years old with a congenital heart defect.

V and J are TRBV5-5 and TRBJ2-2; 7 nucleotides match TRBD2. The V gene end was trimmed by 1 base and the J gene end by 4 bases; junction bases not matched to a gene: 4. CDR3 length: 15 residues. Germline V lookup: CDR1 SGHKS, CDR2 YYEKEE (reference sequence). The CDR3 region has the DNA TGTGCCAGCAGCTTGCTGGGGGGGGGCACCGGGGAGCTGTTTTTT. This gives the protein CASSLLGGGTGELFF.

This rearrangement joins TRBV15 to TRBJ2-3, with D possibly being TRBD2 (6 bases). Deletions cut 0 bases from V and 0 bases from J, with 16 bases between. The germline V gene has CDR1 LNHNV and CDR2 YYDKDF (reference sequence). This CDR3 is 18 amino acids long. The CDR3 is CATSRDPAPGTSTDTQYF. The CDR3 DNA is TGTGCCACCAGCAGAGACCCCGCCCCGGGGACTAGCACAGATACGCAGTATTTT.

The gene calls are TRBV5-5 and TRBJ1-6; D possibly corresponds to TRBD1 (6 bases). This CDR3 is 16 amino acids long. V shed 4 bases and J shed 6 bases, with 17 bases lying between them. Germline CDR1 SGHKS, CDR2 YYEKEE (reference sequence). This chain's CDR3 is CASSPALRGSNSPLHF. The CDR3 bases are TGTGCCAGCAGCCCCGCCCTCAGGGGCTCTAATTCACCCCTCCACTTT.

The V gene is TRBV5-1, the J gene TRBJ2-7; 7 nucleotides align to TRBD1. The CDR3 runs to 13 residues. Germline V gene data show CDR1 as SGHRS and CDR2 as YFSETQ. V dropped 4 bases and J dropped 2; count of bases not matched to a gene: 3. The DNA for the CDR3 is TGCGCCAGCAGCCGGGACAGAACCTACGAGCAGTACTTC. The encoded protein is CASSRDRTYEQYF.

This chain links TRBV7-6 with TRBJ2-5; the match to TRBD2 covers 9 bases. Germline V CDR1 and CDR2: SGHVS, FNYEAQ. V was pared by 5 bases and J by 3 bases, with 10 bases of the junction left unmatched. This CDR3 has 16 amino acids. CDR3 nucleotide sequence: TGTGCCAGCAGCCCTCCCCGGCCTAGCGGGGAAGAGACCCAGTACTTC. It specifies CASSPPRPSGEETQYF.

This chain links TRBV6-1 with TRBJ1-5, with D possibly being TRBD1 (6 bases). Trimming shortened V by 8 bases and J by 1 base, and 15 bases separated the two germline ends. This CDR3 spans 15 amino acids. Per germline, CDR1 MNHNS and CDR2 SASEGT. The CDR3, as DNA: TGTGCCAGCGGGATGCAGGGGTCAAGCAATCAGCCCCAGCATTTT. Its protein is CASGMQGSSNQPQHF.

V usage is TRBV19 and J usage is TRBJ1-3; D gene ambiguous. CDR1 is LNHDA, CDR2 SQIVND, per germline (reference sequence). The CDR3 sequence is 14 residues long. V was pared by 7 bases and J by 0 bases, with 10 bases between. CDR3 nucleotide sequence: TGTGCCAGTATCGGCGGAGACTCTGGAAACACCATATATTTT. Translated: CASIGGDSGNTIYF.

The chain is built from TRBV10-3 and TRBJ2-7; 11 bases map to TRBD2. The CDR3 loop spans 17 amino acids. V shed 4 bases and J 1 base; nucleotides not matched to a gene: 9. Per germline, CDR1 ENHRY and CDR2 SYGVKD. CDR3 in DNA: TGTGCCATCAGTGGACTCCCACTAGCGGGGGTTTCCTACGAGCAGTACTTC. Encoded protein: CAISGLPLAGVSYEQYF.

CDR3 sequence: CASSRGQVNYGYTF. In DNA, the CDR3 is TGTGCCAGCAGCAGGGGACAGGTTAACTATGGCTACACCTTC. The chain is built from TRBV7-2 and TRBJ1-2; 8 bases agree with TRBD1. Germline CDR1 reads SGHTA; CDR2 reads FQGNSA. The CDR3 extends over 14 amino acids. V shed 5 bases, J shed 1 base, and the junction held 3 bases outside the gene matches.

J is TRBJ1-2 and V is TRBV19, with no clear D. V was pared by 0 bases and J by 12 bases, with 17 bases between. CDR3 length: 14 residues. Per germline, CDR1 LNHDA and CDR2 SQIVND (reference sequence). CDR3 DNA sequence: TGTGCCAGTAGTATAGATCTCAGCGGAAAACGCGACACCTTC. Translation gives CASSIDLSGKRDTF.

V usage is TRBV12-5 and J usage is TRBJ1-2, with 8 bases matching TRBD1. This CDR3 spans 15 amino acids. J lost 9 bases, V lost 3 bases, and 12 bases had no gene match. Germline V gives CDR1 LGHNT, CDR2 FRNRAP. The CDR3 region has the DNA TGTGCTAGTGGTTTTTCCCCCAGGACAGGGAGGAGCTACACCTTC. Amino acid sequence: CASGFSPRTGRSYTF.

The CDR3 nucleotides read TGCGCCAGCAGCTTCGGTGGGCGAAACACTGAAGCTTTCTTT. This encodes CASSFGGRNTEAFF. V and J are TRBV5-1 and TRBJ1-1; no clear D. CDR1 and CDR2 (germline): SGHRS, YFSETQ. Trimming pared 2 bases from V and 2 bases from J, leaving 10 bases between. This CDR3 spans 14 amino acids.

V and J are TRBV28 and TRBJ1-6; TRBD1 aligns across 8 bases. Unmatched junction bases numbered 12, after V lost 2 bases and J lost 9 bases. The CDR3 totals 17 residues. The V gene's germline CDR1 is MDHEN and CDR2 SYDVKM. The CDR3 region has the DNA TGTGCCAGCAGTTTAATCCCTAGAGTCAGGGGGCGTTCACCCCTCCACTTT. It codes for CASSLIPRVRGRSPLHF.

The chain employs TRBV19 and TRBJ2-1; 12 nucleotides match TRBD2. V was pared by 2 bases and J by 7 bases, with 12 bases of the junction left unmatched. CDR1 LNHDA and CDR2 SQIVND come from the germline V gene (reference sequence). The CDR3 covers 18 residues. The CDR3 DNA follows: TGTGCCAGTAGTATAATCTGGACTAGCGGGAACCTGGTGAATGAGCAGTTCTTC. Translation gives CASSIIWTSGNLVNEQFF. Full variable domain (missing parts from reference TRBV19 and TRBJ2-1): DGGITQSPKYLFRKEGQNVTLSCEQNLNHDAMYWYRQDPGQGLRLIYYSQIVNDFQKGDIAEGYSVSREKKESFPLTVTSAQKNPTAFYLCASSIIWTSGNLVNEQFFGPGTRLTVL.

The J gene is TRBJ2-7, the V gene TRBV5-6; D call uncertain. From germline, CDR1 is SGHDT and CDR2 YYEEEE. The V end was cut by 2 bases, the J end by 3 bases, with 15 bases between. The length of the CDR3 is 15 residues. CDR3 nucleotides: TGTGCCAGCAGCTTAGACACACGCTTCATCTACGAGCAGTACTTC. The encoded protein is CASSLDTRFIYEQYF.

The V gene is TRBV19, the J gene TRBJ2-1; 10 nucleotides line up with TRBD2. The V and J ends lost 5 bases and 6 bases, in that order; junction bases with no gene match: 7. Germline CDR1 LNHDA, CDR2 SQIVND (reference sequence). The CDR3 contains 15 residues. CDR3 in amino acids: CASSLLAGRTNEQFF. The CDR3, as DNA: TGTGCCAGTAGTCTACTAGCGGGGAGGACCAATGAGCAGTTCTTC.

V usage is TRBV27 and J usage is TRBJ1-2, with D tentatively TRBD1 (6 bases). V shed 5 bases and J shed 3 bases, with 25 bases lying between them. Germline CDR1 reads MNHEY; CDR2 reads SMNVEV (reference sequence). The CDR3 length is 18 residues. CDR3 protein: CASSINRGSGTLDYGYTF. In DNA form, the CDR3 reads TGTGCCAGCAGTATCAATAGGGGGTCCGGAACCCTCGACTATGGCTACACCTTC.

The V call is TRBV5-1, the J call TRBJ2-1, with 14 bases matching TRBD2. In germline, CDR1 is SGHRS, CDR2 YFSETQ. V dropped 3 bases and J dropped 6; count of bases not matched to a gene: 5. CDR3 length equals 16 residues. The CDR3 nucleotides are TGCGCCAGCAGCTGTGACGGGACTAGCGGGGGCAATGAGCAGTTCTTC. Translating it yields CASSCDGTSGGNEQFF. The complete variable domain, with remaining parts taken from reference TRBV5-1 and TRBJ2-1, reads KAGVTQTPRYLIKTRGQQVTLSCSPISGHRSVSWYQQTPGQGLQFLFEYFSETQRNKGNFPGRFSGRQFSNSRSEMNVSTLELGDSALYLCASSCDGTSGGNEQFFGPGTRLTVL.

The genes are TRBV28 and TRBJ1-5, with 7 bases fitting TRBD1. CDR1 and CDR2 (germline): MDHEN, SYDVKM. CDR3 length: 13 residues. After removal of 7 bases from V and 11 bases from J, the junction contained 11 bases not matched to a gene. This chain's CDR3 is CASTWDSRAAQHF. In DNA form, the CDR3 reads TGTGCCAGCACCTGGGACAGCCGAGCAGCCCAGCATTTT. The full variable domain, completed using reference TRBV28 and TRBJ1-5, is DVKVTQSSRYLVKRTGEKVFLECVQDMDHENMFWYRQDPGLGLRLIYFSYDVKMKEKGDIPEGYSVSREKKERFSLILESASTNQTSMYLCASTWDSRAAQHFGDGTRLSIL.

The chain uses TRBV18 and TRBJ1-2; no clear D gene. Germline V gene lookup returns CDR1 KGHSH and CDR2 LQKENI. V dropped 4 bases and J dropped 1 base, with 22 bases sitting between them. The CDR3 runs 18 residues. The CDR3 here is CASSHQSSLASYNYGYTF. CDR3 bases: TGTGCCAGCTCACACCAATCGTCTCTGGCAAGTTATAACTATGGCTACACCTTC.

On this clone itself: Other nucleotide sequences in the sample specify the same CDR3. This rearrangement joins TRBV27 to TRBJ1-1, with TRBD1 identical over 9 bases. The CDR3 loop spans 14 amino acids. In germline, CDR1 is MNHEY, CDR2 SMNVEV (reference sequence). J was trimmed by 5 bases and V by 4 bases; bases with no gene match: 5. CDR3 sequence reads: CASSSQGAGTEAFF. CDR3 bases: TGTGCCAGCAGTTCACAGGGGGCTGGGACTGAAGCTTTCTTT.

J is TRBJ1-1 and V is TRBV10-1, with 7 bases fitting TRBD1. Germline CDR1 reads WNHNN; CDR2 reads SYGVQD (reference sequence). The CDR3 consists of 14 residues. V was pared by 3 bases and J by 8 bases, with 9 bases of the junction left unmatched. CDR3 coding DNA: TGCGCCAGCAGTGATCTTCCGGGGACAGCGGAAGCTTTCTTT. Amino acids: CASSDLPGTAEAFF.

This chain uses TRBV11-2 with TRBJ2-5; maybe TRBD2 (6 bases). The CDR3 length is 17 residues. Germline-derived CDR1 and CDR2 are SGHAT and FQNNGV. The V end lost 4 bases, the J end lost 5 bases, and 23 bases lay between the germline ends. CDR3 loop: CASSSSPGTEAGETQYF. In DNA form, the CDR3 reads TGTGCCAGCAGCTCTTCCCCCGGGACTGAGGCGGGGGAGACCCAGTACTTC.

V gene TRBV12-5 combines with J gene TRBJ1-2; 7 bases line up with TRBD1. This CDR3 has 14 amino acids. The V gene end was trimmed by 4 bases and the J gene end by 3 bases; junction bases not matched to a gene: 5. Germline lookup yields CDR1 LGHNT and CDR2 FRNRAP. This chain's CDR3 is CASGSDREDYGYTF. In DNA, the CDR3 is TGTGCTAGTGGTTCCGACAGGGAAGACTATGGCTACACCTTC.

CDR3 DNA sequence: TGTGCCAGTAGTATAACAGCTATGAACACTGAAGCTTTCTTT. This sequence encodes CASSITAMNTEAFF. The gene calls are TRBV19 and TRBJ1-1; no clear D gene. The CDR3 is made up of 14 amino acids. V was trimmed by 2 bases and J by 0 bases, leaving 7 bases between them. Germline V gene lookup returns CDR1 LNHDA and CDR2 SQIVND (reference sequence).

J is TRBJ2-5 and V is TRBV6-6; 7 nucleotides agree with TRBD1. The V gene's germline CDR1 is MNHNY and CDR2 SVGAGI (reference sequence). The trim removed 7 bases at V and 5 bases at J, leaving 7 bases unmatched. There are 13 residues in the CDR3. In nucleotides, the CDR3 is TGTGCCAGCACCCTAGACAGGGATGAGACCCAGTACTTC. This translates into CASTLDRDETQYF.

This chain uses TRBV4-2 with TRBJ2-5, with 16 bases lining up with TRBD2. This CDR3 is built from 23 residues. Germline loops: CDR1 LGHNA, CDR2 YNFKEQ. V shed 4 bases and J 4 bases; nucleotides not matched to a gene: 24. Here the CDR3 reads CASSPTKWAGLAGGREAGETQYF. CDR3 DNA: TGTGCCAGCAGCCCGACTAAGTGGGCGGGACTAGCGGGGGGGCGCGAGGCTGGAGAGACCCAGTACTTC.

V gene TRBV2 combines with J gene TRBJ1-5; 7 bases align to TRBD1. The trim removed 6 bases at V and 8 bases at J, leaving 10 bases unmatched. CDR1 and CDR2 (germline): SNHLY, FYNNEI. There are 14 residues in the CDR3. The CDR3 protein is CASSLMTGMEPQHF. DNA of the CDR3: TGTGCCAGCAGCCTTATGACAGGGATGGAGCCCCAGCATTTT.

The gene calls are TRBV10-3 and TRBJ1-2, with D possibly being TRBD1 (5 bases). The CDR3 totals 14 residues. The ends were cut back, 6 bases at V and 0 bases at J, with 11 bases in the middle. From germline, CDR1 is ENHRY and CDR2 SYGVKD. The CDR3 protein is CAISDKTANYGYTF. CDR3 DNA sequence: TGTGCCATCAGCGATAAGACAGCTAACTATGGCTACACCTTC.

The V and J genes are TRBV19 and TRBJ2-2; perhaps TRBD2 as D (5 bases). Germline V gene sequence: CDR1 LNHDA, CDR2 SQIVND (reference sequence). Trimming took off 10 bases at V and 7 bases at J, with 16 bases between the two ends. This CDR3 has 13 residues. The CDR3 protein is CATGNNVGGELFF. The CDR3 DNA is TGTGCCACGGGGAACAATGTAGGCGGGGAGCTGTTTTTT.

V gene TRBV4-3 combines with J gene TRBJ1-6; 7 bases align to TRBD1. The V and J ends lost 0 bases and 8 bases, in that order; junction bases with no gene match: 7. The germline CDR1 and CDR2 sequences are LGHNA and YSLEER. The CDR3 covers 16 residues. The CDR3 sequence: CASSQDRVRGDSPLHF. The CDR3 DNA reads as TGCGCCAGCAGCCAAGATCGGGTCAGGGGGGATTCACCCCTCCACTTT.

The V and J genes are TRBV30 and TRBJ2-7, with TRBD1 matching over 7 bases. Looked up from germline, CDR1 is GTSNPN and CDR2 is SVGIG (reference sequence). The V segment lost 2 bases and the J segment 0 bases; nucleotides outside the gene matches: 22. The CDR3 spans 20 residues. The CDR3 reads CAWSFGKQGLSLWLSYEQYF. CDR3 nucleotide sequence: TGTGCCTGGAGTTTTGGGAAACAGGGGCTCTCCTTATGGCTCTCCTACGAGCAGTACTTC.